This TCR beta chain was retrieved from a study of blood T cells in healthy people across ages. This clonotype was detected a few times. A sample-barcoded 5' primer and a J-beta primer mix were used in a second PCR of roughly 7 to 11 cycles. Sequencing yielded, for each sample, at least 3 million paired-end reads carrying CDR3. Via MiXCR, TCRdb re-called the 5' RACE reads, giving one row per CDR3 protein. The data contain approximately 800,000 distinct CDR3 sequences, roughly 26% of them singletons. The CDR3 length is 16 residues. Germline CDR1 LGHNA, CDR2 YNFKEQ. Another study also made use of these data, one on T cells of mothers and their children. That source adds: TCR recombination output is shaped by thymic selection similarly in related and unrelated pairs. The data showed no persistent microchimeric T cell clones.

Sequencing input: blood. The receptor's source is a boy aged 5 to 17 in good health. The chain links TRBV4-2 to TRBJ2-5, with D perhaps matching TRBD1 or TRBD2 (5 bases each). The J call may be wrong; the DNA end is better matched by TRBJ2-7. DNA of the CDR3: TGTGCCAGCAGCCAAGAAGAGGGGCGACCTTGGTACGAGCAGTACTTC. This gives the protein CASSQEEGRPWYEQYF.